The clone carrying this T cell receptor beta chain was detected many times. With iRepertoire HTBI primers and Arm-PCR of CDR3 regions, TCR beta libraries were built. TCRdb used MiXCR to reprocess the multiplex PCR reads, holding one entry per CDR3 protein. The top ten hold more than 30% of the sample, which has about 320,000 distinct CDR3 sequences, more than 15% seen once. V dropped 4 bases and J dropped 15; count of bases not matched to a gene: 1. From germline, CDR1 is SNHLY and CDR2 FYNNEI. The CDR3 loop spans 10 amino acids. This record belongs to a study of regulatory T cells in long-lasting Graves disease. Time point denoted: newly diagnosed GD, antithyroid drugs for less than 3 months. Following extraction of RNA from PBMCs, that RNA was used to make the TCR library.

The starting material was peripheral blood mononuclear cells (PBMCs), obtained at new diagnosis, from a patient treated with antithyroid drugs. This sequence was found in a female donor with Graves disease. The chain joins TRBV2 to TRBJ2-1; 9 bases are a match to TRBD2. DNA of the CDR3: TGTGCCAGCAGTGGACTAGCGGTGTTCTTC. Amino acid sequence: CASSGLAVFF. The complete variable domain, with remaining parts taken from reference TRBV2 and TRBJ2-1, reads EPEVTQTPSHQVTQMGQEVILRCVPISNHLYFYWYRQILGQKVEFLVSFYNNEISEKSEIFDDQFSVERPDGSNFTLKIRSTKLEDSAMYFCASSGLAVFFGPGTRLTVL.